The source of this TCR beta chain is a study of T cells in Graves' hyperthyroidism and ophthalmopathy. For the study at large: Before treatment of any kind, peripheral blood was taken at initial diagnosis. The study, taken as a whole, reports: Most clonotypes expanded in thyroid above 0.001 were likewise present in blood.

Diagnoses were established using clinical symptoms, serum thyroxine and TRAb, thyroid ultrasound and orbital computed tomography. Researchers amplified the TCR beta CDR3 regions from RNA transcripts. First-round RT-PCR targeting the TCR CDR3 was performed with the HTBI primer set. TCRdb fed the multiplex PCR reads into MiXCR, producing one record per CDR3 protein. The sample lists approximately 630,000 distinct CDR3 sequences, 15% to 20% seen once, with 3.8% in the top ten. V gave up 1 base and J gave up 9 bases, with 6 bases separating them. The CDR3 sequence is 11 residues long. On this clonotype: Its antigen remains unidentified.

The specimen sequenced was blood. The genes are TRBV12-3 or TRBV12-4 and TRBJ1-2; D gene uncertain. The receptor was derived from a woman aged 25 to 39 with Graves' hyperthyroidism. The CDR3 protein is CASSLGGSYTF. As DNA, the CDR3 is TGTGCCAGCAGTTTAGGGGGAAGCTACACCTTC.